This T cell receptor beta chain stems from a study of T cells after yellow fever vaccination. Whole-study results and caveats: The study re-detected most primary-vaccination clones after the booster (around 96% CD4, almost 90% CD8). By day 5 rather than day 15, the secondary response had peaked, though it was weaker.

One entry per CDR3 protein, called by TCRdb with MiXCR from the 5' RACE reads. The sample holds around 150,000 distinct CDR3 sequences, 6.5% to 8.5% seen once. This clonotype showed up many times. Antigen: not known. The CDR3 consists of 13 residues. Germline assignment: CDR1 LGHNT and CDR2 FRNRAP. V was trimmed by 4 bases and J by 6 bases, leaving 10 bases between them. The receptor's source is a man aged 18 to 30 who received the YFV17D yellow fever vaccine. The source was CD4+ T cells sorted from PBMCs, collected less than 6 days after the first yellow fever vaccination. V is TRBV12-5 and J is TRBJ1-5; D is possibly TRBD1 (5 bases). For the CDR3, the DNA is TGTGCTAGTGGTTCCGACAGCGGTCAGCCCCAGCATTTT. It is translated as CASGSDSGQPQHF.